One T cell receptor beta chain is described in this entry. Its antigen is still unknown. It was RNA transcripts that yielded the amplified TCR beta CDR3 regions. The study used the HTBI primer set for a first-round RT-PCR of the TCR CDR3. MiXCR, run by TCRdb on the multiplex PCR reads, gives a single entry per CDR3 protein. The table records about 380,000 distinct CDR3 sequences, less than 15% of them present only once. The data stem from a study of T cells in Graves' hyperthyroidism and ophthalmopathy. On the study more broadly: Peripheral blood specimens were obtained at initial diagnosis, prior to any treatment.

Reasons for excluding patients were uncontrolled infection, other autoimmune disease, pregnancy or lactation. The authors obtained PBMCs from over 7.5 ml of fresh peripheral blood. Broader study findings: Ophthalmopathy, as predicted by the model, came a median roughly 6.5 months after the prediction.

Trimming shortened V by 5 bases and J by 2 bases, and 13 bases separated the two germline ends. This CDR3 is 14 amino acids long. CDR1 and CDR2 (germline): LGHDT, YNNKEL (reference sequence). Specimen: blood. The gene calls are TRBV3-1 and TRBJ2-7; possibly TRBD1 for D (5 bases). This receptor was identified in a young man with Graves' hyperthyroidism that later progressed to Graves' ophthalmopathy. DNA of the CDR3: TGTGCCAGCAGCAGGGGCCCGGACGCCTACGAGCAGTACTTC. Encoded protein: CASSRGPDAYEQYF.